Given below is one T cell receptor (beta chain) in context. What it binds is not known. The V segment lost 6 bases and the J segment 1 base; nucleotides outside the gene matches: 4. This CDR3 has 15 amino acids. Germline lookup yields CDR1 MNHEY and CDR2 SVGAGI. The data derive from a study of persistence of HIV-infected CD4 T cells. Across the whole study: Donors were ART-treated; their CMV- and Gag-responding CD4+ T cells were isolated.

The study's findings and limits: Antigen-responding cells were enriched for degenerate expanded CDR3beta sequences.

Cells were stimulated with overlapping HIV-1 Gag 15-mer peptides. Sorted nonresponding memory CD4+ T cells were CD40L-negative, CD69-negative, CD45RO-high. For at least 4 years, plasma HIV-1 RNA was undetectable (<50 copies/mL). Before stimulation, PBMCs underwent CD8+ T cell depletion. This was the immunoSEQ version 4 assay in survey mode. This table comes from immunoSEQ multiplex PCR, and its TCRdb copy is limited to in-frame clones, with some not included. Counted here are 30,000 to 45,000 clones, around 83% occurring once; the ten biggest clones make up 0.97%. Specimen: cultured CD4+ T cells from PBMCs, collected from a patient who received antiretroviral therapy. The TCR sequence derives from an adult with HIV. The donor label of this sample is uncertain. The chain has TRBV6-5 and TRBJ2-3, with 10 bases that match TRBD1. The CDR3 DNA reads TGTGCCAGCAGGACAGGGGGCTACGGCACAGATACGCAGTATTTT. This sequence encodes CASRTGGYGTDTQYF.